The rows below give T cell receptor beta chains drawn from one sample of a study of cytomegalovirus exposure and HLA in healthy donors. TCRdb keeps only in-frame clones here, not all; method: immunoSEQ multiplex PCR. The repertoire holds around 240,000 clones, with 82% as singletons. Sequenced: PBMCs. The receptors were gathered from a woman in her thirties or forties in good health and CMV-seropositive. Each CDR3 is given with its conserved first and last residue. D genes are given only for firm matches. Clone size is stated in some rows and not others, as once, few, many or a class when expanded.

v_gene,abundance,j_gene,d_gene,CDR3nt,CDR3aa
TRBV5-4,NA,TRBJ2-1,TRBD2,TGTGCCAGCAGCCGGACTAGCGGGAGCTACAATGAGCAGTTCTTC,CASSRTSGSYNEQFF
TRBV6-6,NA,TRBJ1-2,NA,TGTGCCGGGGGCACAGCTAACTATGGCTACACCTTC,CAGGTANYGYTF
TRBV29-1,once,TRBJ2-1,NA,TGCAGCGTTGATGAGGGCCCAAAGGGCAATGAGCAGTTCTTC,CSVDEGPKGNEQFF
TRBV7-2,NA,TRBJ2-7,TRBD2,TGTGCCAGCAGCCGTAGCGGGAGGTCCTCCTACGAGCAGTACTTC,CASSRSGRSSYEQYF
TRBV5-4,NA,TRBJ1-2,NA,TGTGCCAGCAAAGGCGGCAGGGTGGACTATGGCTACACCTTC,CASKGGRVDYGYTF
TRBV14,once,TRBJ2-1,TRBD2,TGTGCCAGCAGCCGGTACTTGTCGGGGGGCTCCTACAATGAGCAGTTCTTC,CASSRYLSGGSYNEQFF
TRBV13,NA,TRBJ2-1,TRBD2,TGTGCCAGCAGCTTAGACCCGGGACTAGCATCTGAGCAGTTCTTC,CASSLDPGLASEQFF
TRBV4-3,NA,TRBJ2-6,NA,TGCGCCAGCAGCCCGGGTCTAACTAACTCTGGGGCCAACGTCCTGACTTTC,CASSPGLTNSGANVLTF
TRBV5-6,NA,TRBJ2-3,TRBD2,TGTGCCAGCAGCTTGGTGAGGACTAGCGGATTAGATACGCAGTATTTT,CASSLVRTSGLDTQYF
TRBV6-1,NA,TRBJ1-6,TRBD1,TGTGCCAGCAGTGAAACCGGGACAGGTGGATTCTCACCCCTCCACTTT,CASSETGTGGFSPLHF
TRBV4-1,NA,TRBJ1-4,TRBD1,TGCGCCAGCAGCCAAGAATCAGGGGGCTTTAATGAAAAACTGTTTTTT,CASSQESGGFNEKLFF
TRBV6-1,NA,TRBJ1-5,TRBD1,TGTGCCAGCACCATGACAGGGGGCAATCAGCCCCAGCATTTT,CASTMTGGNQPQHF
TRBV19,NA,TRBJ1-5,TRBD1,TGTGCCAGTAGTATGGGGACAGGGCTCCATCAGCCCCAGCATTTT,CASSMGTGLHQPQHF
TRBV15,NA,TRBJ1-2,NA,TGTGCCACCAGCAGCCAATTGACAGGAGCCATCTATGGCTACACCTTC,CATSSQLTGAIYGYTF
TRBV7-8,NA,TRBJ1-2,TRBD1,TGTGCCAGCAGCTTGCGGACAGGGGGCAATTATGGCTACACCTTC,CASSLRTGGNYGYTF
TRBV7-2,once,TRBJ2-5,TRBD2,TGTGCCAGCAGCCGAGATAGCGGGGGGGCCGGGGGTGCGGAGACCCAGTACTTC,CASSRDSGGAGGAETQYF
TRBV5-6,NA,TRBJ2-2,TRBD1,TGTGCCAGCAGGAAAGGGGGCGCGAACACCGGGGAGCTGTTTTTT,CASRKGGANTGELFF
TRBV5-1,NA,TRBJ1-1,NA,TGCGCCAGCAGCTTGTCAGGGGTGAGTGAAGCTTTCTTT,CASSLSGVSEAFF